These 17 T cell receptor beta chains share one sample of origin, sequenced in a study of cytomegalovirus exposure and HLA in healthy donors. The PCR contained 60 Vbeta and 13 Jbeta primers. TCRdb keeps only in-frame clones here, not all; method: immunoSEQ multiplex PCR. The profile shows 150,000 to 200,000 clones, more than 80% of them singletons. The sample consisted of PBMCs. Receptors were obtained from a male donor in good health and CMV-seronegative.

V is TRBV7-6 and J is TRBJ2-2, with 11 positions matching TRBD2. Germline CDR1 is SGHVS and CDR2 is FNYEAQ. The CDR3 runs to 16 residues. V was pared by 1 base and J by 4 bases, with 2 bases of the junction left unmatched. The CDR3 DNA is TGTGCCAGCAGCTTAGGTAGCGGGGGGGCCACCGGGGAGCTGTTTTTT. Its translation is CASSLGSGGATGELFF.

V is TRBV5-8 and J is TRBJ1-1, with TRBD1 as a possible D gene (6 bases). The CDR3 has 17 amino acids. V shed 3 bases and J shed 3 bases, with 21 bases lying between them. Per germline, CDR1 SGHTS and CDR2 YDEGEE. CDR3 in amino acids: CASSSTKTGYRDTEAFF. CDR3 nucleotide sequence: TGTGCCAGCAGCTCGACCAAAACAGGGTATCGGGACACTGAAGCTTTCTTT.

The chain carries TRBV28 and TRBJ1-5; D unresolved. The V gene lost 6 bases and the J gene lost 5 bases, with 14 bases spanning the gap. The length of the CDR3 is 14 residues. The germline V gene has CDR1 MDHEN and CDR2 SYDVKM. The CDR3 protein is CASSQGLGYQPQHF. The CDR3 DNA is TGTGCCAGCAGCCAAGGCCTGGGCTATCAGCCCCAGCATTTT. Full variable domain (remainder filled in from reference TRBV28 and TRBJ1-5): DVKVTQSSRYLVKRTGEKVFLECVQDMDHENMFWYRQDPGLGLRLIYFSYDVKMKEKGDIPEGYSVSREKKERFSLILESASTNQTSMYLCASSQGLGYQPQHFGDGTRLSIL.

The gene calls are TRBV10-1 and TRBJ2-2, with TRBD2 identical over 15 bases. The V gene's germline CDR1 is WNHNN and CDR2 SYGVQD (reference sequence). The CDR3 has 17 amino acids. V trimming: 7 bases; J trimming: 4 bases; junction bases outside the gene matches: 7. The CDR3 sequence: CASNPGLAGGGTGELFF. CDR3 sequence (DNA): TGCGCCAGCAACCCGGGACTAGCGGGAGGAGGCACCGGGGAGCTGTTTTTT.

The chain couples TRBV5-1 to TRBJ1-2, with 9 positions matching TRBD1. From germline, CDR1 is SGHRS and CDR2 YFSETQ. The CDR3 is made up of 16 amino acids. Unmatched junction bases numbered 8, after V lost 1 base and J lost 4 bases. Here the CDR3 DNA reads TGCGCCAGCAGCTTGTCCCAGGGACAGGGCGGCTATGGCTACACCTTC. Translating it yields CASSLSQGQGGYGYTF. The full variable domain, rest sourced from reference TRBV5-1 and TRBJ1-2, is KAGVTQTPRYLIKTRGQQVTLSCSPISGHRSVSWYQQTPGQGLQFLFEYFSETQRNKGNFPGRFSGRQFSNSRSEMNVSTLELGDSALYLCASSLSQGQGGYGYTFGSGTRLTVV.

This chain links TRBV7-2 with TRBJ1-1, with a tentative D call TRBD1 (5 bases). Germline V gene sequence: CDR1 SGHTA, CDR2 FQGNSA. The CDR3 length is 13 residues. Trimming removed 0 bases from V and 5 bases from J, with 7 bases in between. The CDR3 DNA reads TGTGCCAGCAGCTTAGCGGGGCAGACTGAAGCTTTCTTT. Translating it yields CASSLAGQTEAFF.

This sequence joins TRBV30 and TRBJ1-5, with a tentative D call TRBD1 (6 bases). The CDR3 is made up of 14 amino acids. CDR1 is GTSNPN and CDR2 is SVGIG in the germline V gene (reference sequence). Trimming cost V 6 bases and J 6 bases, with 18 bases left between them. DNA for the CDR3: TGTGCCTGTGAGGGCAGGGGCTCGGGTCAGCCCCAGCATTTT. This encodes CACEGRGSGQPQHF. The full variable domain, rest sourced from reference TRBV30 and TRBJ1-5, is SQTIHQWPATLVQPVGSPLSLECTVEGTSNPNLYWYRQAAGRGLQLLFYSVGIGQISSEVPQNLSASRPQDRQFILSSKKLLLSDSGFYLCACEGRGSGQPQHFGDGTRLSIL.

This sequence joins TRBV4-1 and TRBJ2-5, with 9 nucleotides matching TRBD2. Trimming cost V 0 bases and J 2 bases; bases outside gene matches: 7. This CDR3 is built from 17 residues. Germline values: CDR1 MGHRA, CDR2 YSYEKL. CDR3 DNA: TGCGCCAGCAGCCAAGATCCAGCGGGAGGTTCGCAAGAGACCCAGTACTTC. Amino acid sequence: CASSQDPAGGSQETQYF.

This rearrangement joins TRBV29-1 to TRBJ2-3, with 10 bases matching TRBD1. The V segment lost 5 bases and the J segment 4 bases; nucleotides outside the gene matches: 6. Germline-derived CDR1 and CDR2 are SQVTM and ANQGSEA. The CDR3 sequence is 14 residues long. The CDR3 DNA follows: TGCAGCGTTAACGCTGGACAGGGGGCAGATACGCAGTATTTT. It encodes CSVNAGQGADTQYF.

The genes are TRBV7-2 and TRBJ1-1; TRBD1 is a possible D gene (6 bases). Germline lookup yields CDR1 SGHTA and CDR2 FQGNSA. The CDR3 runs 15 residues. Between the trimmed V and J ends, which lost 2 bases and 5 bases, there was a span of 15 bases. The CDR3 sequence is CASSLTKQGGTEAFF. The CDR3 DNA sequence: TGTGCCAGCAGCTTAACCAAACAGGGTGGGACTGAAGCTTTCTTT.

The J gene is TRBJ1-4, the V gene TRBV9, with D possibly matching TRBD1 (6 bases). Trimming pared 0 bases from V and 5 bases from J, leaving 23 bases between. The CDR3 consists of 19 residues. Germline V CDR1 and CDR2: SGDLS, YYNGEE. The chain's CDR3 is CASSVEVWGSQGTNEKLFF. CDR3 nucleotide sequence: TGTGCCAGCAGCGTAGAAGTTTGGGGGTCACAGGGCACCAATGAAAAACTGTTTTTT. Variable domain in full (rest from reference TRBV9 and TRBJ1-4): DSGVTQTPKHLITATGQRVTLRCSPRSGDLSVYWYQQSLDQGLQFLIQYYNGEERAKGNILERFSAQQFPDLHSELNLSSLELGDSALYFCASSVEVWGSQGTNEKLFFGSGTQLSVL.

Only a few counts were recorded for this clone. This chain uses TRBV5-4 with TRBJ2-7; 10 bases line up with TRBD2. This CDR3 has 14 amino acids. Trimming removed 3 bases from V and 7 bases from J; junction bases left unmatched: 7. Germline lookup yields CDR1 SGHNT and CDR2 YYREEE (reference sequence). In DNA, the CDR3 is TGTGCCAGCAGCTCAACTAGCGGGATTGGTGAGCAGTACTTC. This sequence encodes CASSSTSGIGEQYF.

The gene calls are TRBV6-6 and TRBJ2-7, with TRBD2 matching 8 bases. J was trimmed by 0 bases and V by 6 bases; bases with no gene match: 4. The CDR3 is 14 amino acids. Germline loops: CDR1 MNHNY, CDR2 SVGAGI (reference sequence). Here the CDR3 DNA reads TGTGCCAGCAGGCTAGCGGGCTCCTCCTACGAGCAGTACTTC. Protein sequence: CASRLAGSSYEQYF.

This clone was recorded only once. The chain has TRBV9 and TRBJ2-3, with 8 bases matching TRBD2. This CDR3 contains 15 residues. The germline V gene has CDR1 SGDLS and CDR2 YYNGEE. V lost 3 bases and J lost 4; bases outside the gene matches: 7. The CDR3 loop reads CASSAQTSVADTQYF. DNA for the CDR3: TGTGCCAGCAGCGCCCAGACTAGCGTGGCAGATACGCAGTATTTT.

This clone has a handful of counts. The chain carries TRBV14 and TRBJ1-2; D unresolved. CDR3 length: 13 amino acids. V was pared by 0 bases and J by 8 bases, with 10 bases between. Germline CDR1 and CDR2: SGHDN and FVKESK. CDR3 bases: TGTGCCAGCAGCCAAGATCTTCACAGCGGCTACACCTTC. Encoded protein: CASSQDLHSGYTF.

J is TRBJ1-6 and V is TRBV28, with no clear D. Germline CDR1 reads MDHEN; CDR2 reads SYDVKM. Trimming removed 8 bases from V and 6 bases from J, with 14 bases in between. CDR3 length: 14 residues. The DNA of the CDR3 is TGTGCCAGCTGCATTTCGGGTGGTAATTCACCCCTCCACTTT. Its protein is CASCISGGNSPLHF.

The chain joins TRBV13 to TRBJ2-5; 11 bases align to TRBD1. The length of the CDR3 is 15 residues. Unmatched junction bases numbered 4, after V lost 4 bases and J lost 3 bases. Germline CDR1 PRHDT, CDR2 FYEKMQ (reference sequence). CDR3 in DNA: TGTGCCAGCAGCTGGACAGGGGGCGGGGAAGAGACCCAGTACTTC. Its translation: CASSWTGGGEETQYF.